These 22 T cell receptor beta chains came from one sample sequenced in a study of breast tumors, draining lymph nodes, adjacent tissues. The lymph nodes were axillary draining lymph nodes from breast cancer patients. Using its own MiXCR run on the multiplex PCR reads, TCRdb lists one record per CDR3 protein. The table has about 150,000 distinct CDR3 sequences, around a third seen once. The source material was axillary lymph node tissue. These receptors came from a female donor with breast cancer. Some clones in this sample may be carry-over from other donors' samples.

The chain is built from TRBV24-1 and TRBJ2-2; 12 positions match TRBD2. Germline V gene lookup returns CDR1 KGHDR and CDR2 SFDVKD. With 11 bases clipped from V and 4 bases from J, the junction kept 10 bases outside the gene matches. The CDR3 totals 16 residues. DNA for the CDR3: TGTGCCATTACTGCTAGCGGGGGGGGTGGCACCGGGGAGCTGTTTTTT. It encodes CAITASGGGGTGELFF.

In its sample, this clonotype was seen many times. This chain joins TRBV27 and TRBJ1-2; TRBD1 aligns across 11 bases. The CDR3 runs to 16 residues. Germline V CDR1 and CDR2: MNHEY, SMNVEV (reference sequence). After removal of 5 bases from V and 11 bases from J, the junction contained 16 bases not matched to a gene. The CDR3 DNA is TGTGCCAGCAGTCCCCAGACGGACAGGGGGCGAGTTGGTTACACCTTC. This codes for CASSPQTDRGRVGYTF.

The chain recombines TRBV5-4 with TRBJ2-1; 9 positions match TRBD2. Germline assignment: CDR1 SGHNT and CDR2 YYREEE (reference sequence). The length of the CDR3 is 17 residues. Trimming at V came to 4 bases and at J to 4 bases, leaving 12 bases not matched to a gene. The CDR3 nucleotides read TGTGCCAGCAGCGTTCTAGCGGGGCGGCGGGGTTACAATGAGCAGTTCTTC. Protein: CASSVLAGRRGYNEQFF.

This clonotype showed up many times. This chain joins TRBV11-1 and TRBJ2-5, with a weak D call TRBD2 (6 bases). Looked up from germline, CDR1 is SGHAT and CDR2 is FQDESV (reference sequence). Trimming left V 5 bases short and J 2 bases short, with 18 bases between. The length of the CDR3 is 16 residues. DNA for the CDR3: TGTGCCAGCAGCCCCCTTGGCGGGGCGCTACAAGAGACCCAGTACTTC. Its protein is CASSPLGGALQETQYF.

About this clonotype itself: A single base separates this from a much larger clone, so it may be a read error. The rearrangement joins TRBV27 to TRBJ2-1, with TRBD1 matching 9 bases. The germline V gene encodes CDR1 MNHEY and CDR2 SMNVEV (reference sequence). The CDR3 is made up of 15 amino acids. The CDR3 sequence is CAGSLGTGTYNEQFF. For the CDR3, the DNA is TGTGCCGGCAGTTTGGGGACAGGGACCTACAATGAGCAGTTCTTC.

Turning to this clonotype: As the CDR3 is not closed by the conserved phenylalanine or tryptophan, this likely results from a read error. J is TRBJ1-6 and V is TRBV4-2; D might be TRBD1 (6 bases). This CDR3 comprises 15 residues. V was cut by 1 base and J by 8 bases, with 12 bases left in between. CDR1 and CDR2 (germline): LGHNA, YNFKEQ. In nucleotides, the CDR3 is TGTGCCAGCAGCCAAGTCAACGGGGGCGATTCACCCCTCCACCTT. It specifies CASSQVNGGDSPLHL.

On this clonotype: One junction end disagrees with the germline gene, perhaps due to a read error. The CDR3 spells CASSPNRDPLGGELFF. CDR3 sequence (DNA): TGTGCCAGTAGCCCAAACCGGGACCCACTGGGCGGGGAGCTGTTCTTT. The gene calls are TRBV19 and TRBJ2-2, with a possible D match to TRBD2 (6 bases). The V gene's germline CDR1 is LNHDA and CDR2 SQIVND (reference sequence). CDR3 size: 16 residues.

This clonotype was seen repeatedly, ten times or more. The CDR3 loop reads CASSQEDRATGELFF. CDR3 nucleotide sequence: TGTGCCAGCAGCCAAGAGGACAGGGCCACCGGGGAGCTGTTTTTT. This chain uses TRBV4-2 with TRBJ2-2, with 8 bases fitting TRBD1. The germline V gene has CDR1 LGHNA and CDR2 YNFKEQ. This CDR3 comprises 15 residues. Trimming cost V 0 bases and J 4 bases; bases outside gene matches: 1.

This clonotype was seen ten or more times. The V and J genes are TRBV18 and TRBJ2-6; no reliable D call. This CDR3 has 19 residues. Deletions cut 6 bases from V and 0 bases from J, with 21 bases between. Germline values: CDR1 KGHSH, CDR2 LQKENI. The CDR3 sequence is CASSQRTPQQSSGANVLTF. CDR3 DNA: TGTGCCAGCTCCCAACGGACCCCACAGCAGAGCTCTGGGGCCAACGTCCTGACTTTC.

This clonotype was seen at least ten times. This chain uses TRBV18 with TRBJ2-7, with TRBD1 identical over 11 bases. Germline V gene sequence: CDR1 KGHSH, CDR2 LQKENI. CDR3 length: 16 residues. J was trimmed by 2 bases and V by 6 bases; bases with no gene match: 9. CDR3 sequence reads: CASSRTTGQGAYEQYF. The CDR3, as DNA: TGTGCCAGCTCCCGAACAACGGGACAGGGGGCCTACGAGCAGTACTTC.

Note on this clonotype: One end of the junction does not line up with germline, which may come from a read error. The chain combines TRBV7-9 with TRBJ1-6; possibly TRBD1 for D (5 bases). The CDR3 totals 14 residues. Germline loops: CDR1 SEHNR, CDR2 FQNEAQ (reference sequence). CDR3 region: CASGLGTANSPFHF. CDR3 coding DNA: TGTGCCAGCGGCTTAGGGACGGCCAATTCACCCTTCCACTTT. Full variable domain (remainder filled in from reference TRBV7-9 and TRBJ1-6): DTGVSQNPRHKITKRGQNVTFRCDPISEHNRLYWYRQTLGQGPEFLTYFQNEAQLEKSRLLSDRFSAERPKGSFSTLEIQRTEQGDSAMYLCASGLGTANSPFHFGNGTRLTVT.

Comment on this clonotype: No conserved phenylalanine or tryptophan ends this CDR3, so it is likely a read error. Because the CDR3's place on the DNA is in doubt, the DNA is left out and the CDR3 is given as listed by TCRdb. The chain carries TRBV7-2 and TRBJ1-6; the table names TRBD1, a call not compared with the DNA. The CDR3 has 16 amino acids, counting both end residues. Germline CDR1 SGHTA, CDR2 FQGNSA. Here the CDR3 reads CASSLDGGSYNSPLLC.

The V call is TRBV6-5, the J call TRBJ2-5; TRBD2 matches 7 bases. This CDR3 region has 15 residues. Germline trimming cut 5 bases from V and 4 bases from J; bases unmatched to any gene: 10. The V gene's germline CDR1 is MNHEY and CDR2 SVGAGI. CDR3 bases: TGTGCCAGCAGTCATGGGGGGGGGGTCAGAGAGACCCAGTACTTC. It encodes CASSHGGGVRETQYF.

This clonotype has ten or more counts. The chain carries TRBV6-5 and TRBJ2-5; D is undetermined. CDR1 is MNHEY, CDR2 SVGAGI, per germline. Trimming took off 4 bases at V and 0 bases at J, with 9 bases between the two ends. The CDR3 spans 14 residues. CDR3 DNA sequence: TGTGCCAGCAGTTTACGTATGTACCAAGAGACCCAGTACTTC. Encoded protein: CASSLRMYQETQYF.

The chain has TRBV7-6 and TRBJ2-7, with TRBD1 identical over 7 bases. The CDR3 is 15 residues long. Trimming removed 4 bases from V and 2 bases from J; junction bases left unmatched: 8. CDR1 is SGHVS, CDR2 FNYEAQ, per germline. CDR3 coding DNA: TGTGCCAGCAGCTCCACCGTTGGGACAGCCTACGAGCAGTACTTC. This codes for CASSSTVGTAYEQYF. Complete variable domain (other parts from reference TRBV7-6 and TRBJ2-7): GAGVSQSPRYKVTKRGQDVALRCDPISGHVSLYWYRQALGQGPEFLTYFNYEAQQDKSGLPNDRFSAERPEGSISTLTIQRTEQRDSAMYRCASSSTVGTAYEQYFGPGTRLTVT.

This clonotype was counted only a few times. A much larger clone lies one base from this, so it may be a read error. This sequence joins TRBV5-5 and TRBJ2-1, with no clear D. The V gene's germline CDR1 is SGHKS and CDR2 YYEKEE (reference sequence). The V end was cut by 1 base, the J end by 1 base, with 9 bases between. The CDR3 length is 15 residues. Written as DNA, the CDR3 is TGTGCCAGCAGCTTGTTGCAGGCGTCCTACAATGAGCAGTTCTTC. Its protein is CASSLLQASYNEQFF.

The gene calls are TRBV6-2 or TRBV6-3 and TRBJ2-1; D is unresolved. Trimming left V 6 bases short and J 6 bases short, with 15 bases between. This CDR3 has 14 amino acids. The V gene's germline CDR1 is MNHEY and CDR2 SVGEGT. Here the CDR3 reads CASRNPLQFNEQFF. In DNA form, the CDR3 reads TGTGCCAGCAGAAACCCCCTTCAGTTCAATGAGCAGTTCTTC.

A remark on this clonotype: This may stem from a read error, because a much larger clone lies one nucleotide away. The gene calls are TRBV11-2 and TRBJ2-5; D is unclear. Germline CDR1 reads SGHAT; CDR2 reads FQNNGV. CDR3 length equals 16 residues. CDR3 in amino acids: CTSSPYLVATRETQYF. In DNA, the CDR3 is TGTACCAGCAGCCCCTACCTTGTCGCGACCAGGGAGACCCAGTACTTC.

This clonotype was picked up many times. The CDR3 region is CASSYPGAKTQYF. Here the CDR3 DNA reads TGTGCCAGCAGTTACCCGGGGGCGAAGACCCAGTACTTC. The J gene is TRBJ2-5, the V gene TRBV6-5; D is tentatively TRBD1 or TRBD2 (6 bases each). V gave up 2 bases and J gave up 6 bases, with 10 bases separating them. Looked up from germline, CDR1 is MNHEY and CDR2 is SVGAGI. The CDR3 runs 13 residues.

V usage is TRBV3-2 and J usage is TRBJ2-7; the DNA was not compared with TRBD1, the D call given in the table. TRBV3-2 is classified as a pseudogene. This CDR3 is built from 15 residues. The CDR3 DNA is TGTGCCAGCAGGCCCATCTCAGCGGGCGCAGATACGCAGTACGTC. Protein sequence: CASRPISAGADTQYV.

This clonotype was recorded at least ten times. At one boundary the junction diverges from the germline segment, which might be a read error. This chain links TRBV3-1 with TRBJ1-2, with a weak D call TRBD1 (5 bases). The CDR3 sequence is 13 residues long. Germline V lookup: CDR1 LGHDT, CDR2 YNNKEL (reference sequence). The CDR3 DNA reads TGTGCCAGCAGCCATCGGGACGGCGTGGGGTTCGCCTTC. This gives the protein CASSHRDGVGFAF.

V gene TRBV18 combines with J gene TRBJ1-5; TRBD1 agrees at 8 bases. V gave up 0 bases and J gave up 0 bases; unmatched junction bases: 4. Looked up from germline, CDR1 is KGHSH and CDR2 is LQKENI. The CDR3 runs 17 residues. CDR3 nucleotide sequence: TGTGCCAGCTCACCACCGGGACAGGTTTATAGCAATCAGCCCCAGCATTTT. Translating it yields CASSPPGQVYSNQPQHF.